The next 5 T cell receptor beta chains were all read from a single sample in a study of read filtering for tumor transcriptome and immune sequencing. From about 0.4 ug of RNA, a library with molecular barcoded alpha/delta and beta/gamma adaptors was made. TCRdb independently ran MiXCR on the reads; one entry per CDR3 protein. The table lists 100,000 to 150,000 distinct CDR3 sequences, approximately 13% of them singletons. Specimen: a population of CD138-negative cells sorted from bone marrow. The origin of the receptors is a donor at least 40 years old with multiple myeloma.

This clonotype appeared many times. The V gene is TRBV20-1, the J gene TRBJ2-1; weak D call: TRBD2 (5 bases). V was pared by 5 bases and J by 0 bases, with 14 bases between. CDR3 length equals 15 residues. Per germline, CDR1 DFQATT and CDR2 SNEGSKA (reference sequence). This chain's CDR3 is CSAQPLASSYNEQFF. CDR3 nucleotides: TGCAGTGCTCAGCCCCTAGCAAGCTCCTACAATGAGCAGTTCTTC.

V and J are TRBV19 and TRBJ1-3; D call uncertain. The V gene lost 7 bases and the J gene lost 4 bases, with 17 bases spanning the gap. The CDR3 totals 15 residues. The V gene's germline CDR1 is LNHDA and CDR2 SQIVND (reference sequence). This CDR3 is CASKETHSSGNTIYF. CDR3 bases: TGTGCCAGTAAGGAGACGCATTCCTCAGGAAACACCATATATTTT.

The sample holds many counts of this clonotype. The chain recombines TRBV12-3 or TRBV12-4 with TRBJ2-4; 10 bases are a match to TRBD1. This CDR3 is 13 amino acids long. V was pared by 3 bases and J by 8 bases, with 1 base of the junction left unmatched. The CDR3 loop reads CASSLGTGDIQYF. The CDR3 bases are TGTGCCAGCAGTTTGGGGACAGGGGACATTCAGTACTTC.

On this clonotype: A much bigger clone sits one base away, suggesting this may be a read error. V gene TRBV4-1 combines with J gene TRBJ2-7; maybe TRBD2 (5 bases). Looked up from germline, CDR1 is MGHRA and CDR2 is YSYEKL. V lost 1 base to trimming and J lost 7 bases, with 11 bases between them. CDR3 length: 13 residues. CDR3 sequence (DNA): TGCGCCAGCAGCCAAGGTGAGGGCAGGGAGCAGTACTTC. It is translated as CASSQGEGREQYF.

There are many counts of this clonotype. The chain is built from TRBV15 and TRBJ2-2, with D maybe TRBD2 (5 bases). Germline CDR1 and CDR2: LNHNV and YYDKDF (reference sequence). V lost 3 bases and J 4 bases, leaving 15 bases between the germline ends. The CDR3 totals 16 residues. CDR3 protein: CATSSPGFIRTGELFF. DNA of the CDR3: TGTGCCACCAGCAGTCCGGGATTCATTCGCACCGGGGAGCTGTTTTTT.